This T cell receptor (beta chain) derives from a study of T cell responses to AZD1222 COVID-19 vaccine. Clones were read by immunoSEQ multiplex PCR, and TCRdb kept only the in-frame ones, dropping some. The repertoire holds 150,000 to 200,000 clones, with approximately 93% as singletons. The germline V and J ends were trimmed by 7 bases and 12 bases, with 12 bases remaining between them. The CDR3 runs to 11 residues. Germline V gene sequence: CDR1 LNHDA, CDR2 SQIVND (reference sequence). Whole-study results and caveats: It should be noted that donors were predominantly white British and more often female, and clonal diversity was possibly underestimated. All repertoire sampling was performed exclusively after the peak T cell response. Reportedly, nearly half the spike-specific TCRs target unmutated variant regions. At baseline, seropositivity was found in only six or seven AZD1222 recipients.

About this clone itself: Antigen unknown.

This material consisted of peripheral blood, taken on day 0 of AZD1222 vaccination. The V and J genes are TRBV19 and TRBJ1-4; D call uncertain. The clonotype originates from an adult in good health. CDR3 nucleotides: TGTGCCAGTACCGGCCAGTACGAACTGTTTTTT. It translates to CASTGQYELFF.